Following are 29 T cell receptor beta chains from one sample sequenced in a study of OX40 agonist ivuxolimab in advanced cancers. Measured with immunoSEQ multiplex PCR; TCRdb has only the in-frame clones, and not every one. The sample lists some 10,000 clones; around 84% were seen once. The sample in question was CD4+ or CD8+ T cells sorted from blood, obtained in a trial of the OX40 agonist ivuxolimab. These receptors all stem from an adult with an advanced solid tumor such as melanoma, head and neck, liver or kidney cancer.

The chain is built from TRBV19 and TRBJ2-1, with D possibly matching TRBD2 (6 bases). Looked up from germline, CDR1 is LNHDA and CDR2 is SQIVND (reference sequence). V shed 7 bases and J shed 7 bases, with 14 bases lying between them. The CDR3 extends over 13 amino acids. This CDR3 is CASKGGVANEQFF. The CDR3 DNA follows: TGTGCCAGTAAGGGCGGGGTTGCAAATGAGCAGTTCTTC.

The J gene is TRBJ2-7, the V gene TRBV9; D is possibly TRBD1 or TRBD2 (5 bases each). The CDR3 is 14 amino acids. Germline assignment: CDR1 SGDLS and CDR2 YYNGEE. The germline V and J ends were trimmed by 4 bases and 3 bases, with 14 bases remaining between them. The CDR3 nucleotides are TGTGCCAGCAGCCCCCACGGGGCAATCTACGAGCAGTACTTC. Translated: CASSPHGAIYEQYF.

The rearrangement uses TRBV9 and TRBJ2-6; 7 nucleotides match TRBD1. Germline V gives CDR1 SGDLS, CDR2 YYNGEE. This CDR3 is 18 amino acids long. With V trimmed by 3 bases and J by 1 base, 10 bases remained unmatched. CDR3 region: CASSGPGTATSGANVLTF. In nucleotides, the CDR3 is TGTGCCAGCAGCGGACCCGGGACAGCTACTTCTGGGGCCAACGTCCTGACTTTC.

V gene TRBV5-4 combines with J gene TRBJ1-2; D ambiguous. CDR3 length: 11 residues. The V end lost 0 bases, the J end lost 8 bases, and 5 bases lay between the germline ends. The germline CDR1 and CDR2 sequences are SGHNT and YYREEE (reference sequence). CDR3 coding DNA: TGTGCCAGCAGCTTGGTAGAGGGCTACACCTTC. This codes for CASSLVEGYTF. The whole variable domain, remainder taken from reference TRBV5-4 and TRBJ1-2, is ETGVTQSPTHLIKTRGQQVTLRCSSQSGHNTVSWYQQALGQGPQFIFQYYREEENGRGNFPPRFSGLQFPNYSSELNVNALELDDSALYLCASSLVEGYTFGSGTRLTVV.

The chain couples TRBV7-8 to TRBJ1-1, with D unresolved. The CDR3 length is 14 residues. Germline V gene sequence: CDR1 SGHVS, CDR2 FQNEAQ. V lost 3 bases and J lost 5, with 13 bases in between. CDR3 loop: CASSFRVPGTEAFF. The CDR3 nucleotides are TGTGCCAGCAGCTTTAGGGTCCCGGGGACTGAAGCTTTCTTT.

This sequence joins TRBV19 and TRBJ2-2; D is unresolved. The length of the CDR3 is 10 residues. Trimming took off 7 bases at V and 7 bases at J, with 4 bases between the two ends. Germline-derived CDR1 and CDR2 are LNHDA and SQIVND (reference sequence). The CDR3 loop reads CASMGGELFF. DNA for the CDR3: TGTGCCAGTATGGGCGGGGAGCTGTTTTTT.

The chain combines TRBV13 with TRBJ1-6; D remains ambiguous. V lost 0 bases, J lost 6 bases, and 6 bases lay in between. There are 14 residues in the CDR3. From germline, CDR1 is PRHDT and CDR2 FYEKMQ (reference sequence). CDR3 in DNA: TGTGCCAGCAGCTTAGGGATTTCTAATTCACCCCTCCACTTT. Amino acids: CASSLGISNSPLHF.

This chain joins TRBV27 and TRBJ2-7; 7 bases line up with TRBD1. After removal of 3 bases from V and 2 bases from J, the junction contained 4 bases not matched to a gene. From germline, CDR1 is MNHEY and CDR2 SMNVEV (reference sequence). This CDR3 spans 14 amino acids. CDR3 sequence: CASSFNGQAYEQYF. The CDR3 DNA follows: TGTGCCAGCAGTTTTAACGGACAGGCCTACGAGCAGTACTTC.

Comments on this clone: Mismatch with germline at one junction end may stem from a read error. This chain uses TRBV2 with TRBJ2-3; 7 bases are shared with TRBD1. Germline V gene data show CDR1 as SNHLY and CDR2 as FYNNEI. This CDR3 is built from 15 residues. CDR3: CASRETGASTDTQYF. CDR3 coding DNA: TGTGCCAGCAGGGAAACAGGGGCTAGCACAGATACGCAATATTTT.

This clone was detected a few times. The chain combines TRBV7-8 with TRBJ2-3, with 8 bases that match TRBD1. Germline CDR1 reads SGHVS; CDR2 reads FQNEAQ. With 3 bases clipped from V and 5 bases from J, the junction kept 4 bases outside the gene matches. This CDR3 is built from 14 residues. This CDR3 reads CASSFPGTGDTQYF. Here the CDR3 DNA reads TGTGCCAGCAGCTTCCCCGGGACAGGAGATACGCAGTATTTT.

This clone showed up just once. This chain uses TRBV6-6 with TRBJ2-2; no clear D gene. Germline V gene data show CDR1 as MNHNY and CDR2 as SVGAGI (reference sequence). CDR3 length equals 16 residues. Trimming cost V 2 bases and J 2 bases, with 12 bases left between them. The CDR3 loop reads CASSYGFRPNTGELFF. The CDR3 DNA reads TGTGCCAGCAGTTACGGGTTTAGACCCAACACCGGGGAGCTGTTTTTT.

V is TRBV30 and J is TRBJ2-1; D not resolved. The CDR3 covers 11 residues. Germline lookup yields CDR1 GTSNPN and CDR2 SVGIG (reference sequence). The V gene lost 0 bases and the J gene lost 10 bases, with 7 bases spanning the gap. The CDR3 loop reads CAWSVLNEQFF. CDR3 in DNA: TGTGCCTGGAGTGTACTAAACGAGCAGTTCTTC.

Of note for this clone: Other DNA sequences in this sample translate to the same CDR3. The rearrangement links TRBV4-3 to TRBJ1-3, with 7 nucleotides matching TRBD1. The CDR3 extends over 15 amino acids. Unmatched junction bases numbered 0, after V lost 1 base and J lost 0 bases. CDR1 and CDR2 from the germline V gene are LGHNA and YSLEER. Written as DNA, the CDR3 is TGCGCCAGCAGCCAAGGGACAGGCTCTGGAAACACCATATATTTT. Its protein product is CASSQGTGSGNTIYF.

The rearrangement uses TRBV6-1 and TRBJ2-7; D is possibly TRBD2 (6 bases). CDR3 size: 14 residues. Per germline, CDR1 MNHNS and CDR2 SASEGT. Trimming removed 1 base from V and 7 bases from J, with 14 bases in between. CDR3 region: CASSEGRESGEQYF. CDR3 coding DNA: TGTGCCAGCAGTGAAGGAAGGGAGAGCGGGGAGCAGTACTTC.

This CDR3 is CSVEDPGTGIFYTF. The DNA of the CDR3 is TGCAGCGTTGAAGATCCAGGGACAGGGATTTTTTACACCTTC. The chain has TRBV29-1 and TRBJ1-2, with TRBD1 identical over 9 bases. CDR3 size: 14 residues. Trimming took 0 bases from V and 11 from J; bases not matched to a gene: 10. The germline gives CDR1 SQVTM, CDR2 ANQGSEA.

This chain connects TRBV11-2 to TRBJ1-1; no clear D gene. Trimming took off 1 base at V and 1 base at J, with 4 bases between the two ends. The CDR3 extends over 13 amino acids. Germline lookup yields CDR1 SGHAT and CDR2 FQNNGV. The CDR3 is CASSLGGNTEAFF. DNA for the CDR3: TGTGCCAGCAGCTTAGGAGGGAACACTGAAGCTTTCTTT.

V and J are TRBV5-8 and TRBJ2-7; D is uncertain. Germline assignment: CDR1 SGHTS and CDR2 YDEGEE. The CDR3 is 17 amino acids. The V end lost 0 bases, the J end lost 1 base, and 17 bases lay between the germline ends. The CDR3 DNA reads as TGTGCCAGCAGCTTGGCCACGGGCTCCACACAATCCTACGAGCAGTACTTC. This translates into CASSLATGSTQSYEQYF.

The genes are TRBV2 and TRBJ1-2; D not resolved. From germline, CDR1 is SNHLY and CDR2 FYNNEI. There are 14 residues in the CDR3. The V and J ends lost 3 bases and 4 bases respectively, with 12 bases between them. In nucleotides, the CDR3 is TGTGCCAGCAGTGATTCGGGGTTCGGCTATGGCTACACCTTC. Translating it yields CASSDSGFGYGYTF. Drawing the rest from reference TRBV2 and TRBJ1-2, the complete variable domain is EPEVTQTPSHQVTQMGQEVILRCVPISNHLYFYWYRQILGQKVEFLVSFYNNEISEKSEIFDDQFSVERPDGSNFTLKIRSTKLEDSAMYFCASSDSGFGYGYTFGSGTRLTVV.

This chain joins TRBV6-1 and TRBJ2-7, with D tentatively TRBD1 (5 bases). The CDR3 covers 14 residues. Trimming removed 4 bases from V and 2 bases from J, with 12 bases in between. Germline V gene sequence: CDR1 MNHNS, CDR2 SASEGT. Here the CDR3 reads CASSVAGRAYEQYF. CDR3 DNA: TGTGCCAGCAGTGTGGCAGGGCGTGCCTACGAGCAGTACTTC.

CDR3 nucleotides: TGTGCCAGCAGCCATGCGACCGGGACAGGGGTCTTCTCTGGAAACACCATATATTTT. It yields the protein CASSHATGTGVFSGNTIYF. The chain joins TRBV14 to TRBJ1-3; 10 nucleotides match TRBD1. Germline CDR1 and CDR2: SGHDN and FVKESK. The CDR3 consists of 19 residues. Trimming cost V 3 bases and J 0 bases; bases outside gene matches: 11.

The chain links TRBV6-1 to TRBJ2-3, with D perhaps matching TRBD1 (6 bases). V lost 7 bases and J 3 bases, leaving 14 bases between the germline ends. Per germline, CDR1 MNHNS and CDR2 SASEGT. The CDR3 runs 14 residues. The CDR3 region is CASTYLQGTDTQYF. As DNA, the CDR3 is TGTGCCAGCACCTATTTACAGGGAACAGATACGCAGTATTTT.

The genes are TRBV27 and TRBJ2-7, with D tentatively TRBD2 (6 bases). The CDR3 is 16 residues long. Germline CDR1 is MNHEY and CDR2 is SMNVEV (reference sequence). Deletions cut 1 base from V and 0 bases from J, with 13 bases between. CDR3 sequence reads: CASSLLPGDASYEQYF. For the CDR3, the DNA is TGTGCCAGCAGTTTATTACCGGGGGATGCCTCCTACGAGCAGTACTTC.

The chain is built from TRBV12-5 and TRBJ1-1; D is possibly TRBD1 (5 bases). Between the trimmed V and J ends, which lost 3 bases and 6 bases, there was a span of 11 bases. In germline, CDR1 is LGHNT, CDR2 FRNRAP. There are 13 residues in the CDR3. In DNA, the CDR3 is TGTGCTAGTGGTTTCGGGGGAACTTCTGAAGCTTTCTTT. This gives the protein CASGFGGTSEAFF.

The chain couples TRBV28 to TRBJ2-1, with D perhaps TRBD2 (5 bases). Germline values: CDR1 MDHEN, CDR2 SYDVKM. The CDR3 length is 14 residues. Trimming stripped 2 bases from V and 4 bases from J, with 9 bases between. The CDR3 is CASSLEGGYNEQFF. CDR3 coding DNA: TGTGCCAGCAGTTTAGAGGGTGGATACAATGAGCAGTTCTTC.

Notes on this clone: The junction does not match germline at one end; this may be a read error. The V call is TRBV7-8, the J call TRBJ2-7, with TRBD1 matching over 9 bases. The CDR3 runs to 13 residues. CDR1 SGHVS and CDR2 FQNEAQ come from the germline V gene. The CDR3 region is CASSLEVTGTGIF. The CDR3 DNA is TGTGCCAGCAGCTTAGAGGTGACCGGGACAGGGATCTTC. Combining the CDR3 with reference TRBV7-8 and TRBJ2-7 gives the whole variable domain GAGVSQSPRYKVAKRGQDVALRCDPISGHVSLFWYQQALGQGPEFLTYFQNEAQLDKSGLPSDRFFAERPEGSVSTLKIQRTQQEDSAVYLCASSLEVTGTGIFGPGTRLTVT.

V and J are TRBV30 and TRBJ1-5; maybe TRBD1 (5 bases). V lost 0 bases to trimming and J lost 4 bases, with 10 bases between them. This CDR3 region has 14 residues. Per germline, CDR1 GTSNPN and CDR2 SVGIG (reference sequence). CDR3 residues: CAWSVGGPNQPQHF. In DNA, the CDR3 is TGTGCCTGGAGTGTGGGGGGACCTAATCAGCCCCAGCATTTT. Complete variable domain (other parts from reference TRBV30 and TRBJ1-5): SQTIHQWPATLVQPVGSPLSLECTVEGTSNPNLYWYRQAAGRGLQLLFYSVGIGQISSEVPQNLSASRPQDRQFILSSKKLLLSDSGFYLCAWSVGGPNQPQHFGDGTRLSIL.

The chain recombines TRBV27 with TRBJ2-2, with 10 bases fitting TRBD1. V lost 6 bases and J lost 8; bases outside the gene matches: 18. Germline lookup yields CDR1 MNHEY and CDR2 SMNVEV (reference sequence). The CDR3 consists of 18 residues. Here the CDR3 DNA reads TGTGCCAGCAGCCGACCCCGCGGCGGGACAGGGGTTGCGGGGGAGCTGTTTTTT. Its protein product is CASSRPRGGTGVAGELFF.

The chain has TRBV19 and TRBJ1-4; 7 nucleotides agree with TRBD1. V lost 4 bases, J lost 2 bases, and 7 bases stayed unmatched. The CDR3 loop spans 16 amino acids. CDR1 is LNHDA, CDR2 SQIVND, per germline (reference sequence). Written as DNA, the CDR3 is TGTGCCAGTAGTACTCAGGGGGTGTTGACTAATGAAAAACTGTTTTTT. This gives the protein CASSTQGVLTNEKLFF.

This clone showed up just a few times. V and J are TRBV7-8 and TRBJ2-1; 7 positions match TRBD2. The CDR3 is 16 residues long. Trimming at V came to 1 base and at J to 1 base, leaving 4 bases not matched to a gene. Germline CDR1 and CDR2: SGHVS and FQNEAQ. DNA for the CDR3: TGTGCCAGCAGCTTAGTGGCTAGCGGTTCCTACAATGAGCAGTTCTTC. This gives the protein CASSLVASGSYNEQFF.